This T cell receptor (beta chain) comes out of a study of cytomegalovirus exposure and HLA in healthy donors. Study-level points and caveats: Reportedly, cytomegalovirus status was diagnosed with high sensitivity and specificity. Overall, roughly 160 TCR beta chains were annotated as cytomegalovirus-associated. Some public TCRs appeared in many individuals, while most sequences were rare.

Trimming shortened V by 0 bases and J by 4 bases, and 13 bases separated the two germline ends. Germline loops: CDR1 MNHNY, CDR2 SVGAGI (reference sequence). The CDR3 covers 15 residues. Worth noting for this clone: Its cognate antigen is unknown.

Sequencing was performed with immunoSEQ multiplex PCR; in TCRdb, only in-frame clones are kept and a portion is missing. The data contain more than 90,000 clones, approximately 94% of them seen just once; the ten biggest clones take up 1.1%. Separate from the approximately 670-subject first cohort was the 120-subject validation cohort, to which the donors belonged. The chain employs TRBV6-6 and TRBJ2-7, with D possibly being TRBD2 (5 bases). The clonotype comes from a woman in her 30s in good health and CMV-seropositive. The specimen was PBMCs. Here the CDR3 DNA reads TGTGCCAGCAGTTACTCGACGCGGTCGGGATACGAGCAGTACTTC. Residues: CASSYSTRSGYEQYF.